Below, 23 T cell receptor beta chains from the same sample are listed, as sequenced in a study of blood T cells in healthy people across ages (dated by TCRdb to 2013 to 2016). Preparation of the library involved 5' RACE. This sample was sequenced with an Illumina HiSeq 2500. A second PCR of roughly 6 to 12 cycles was run with a J-beta primer mix and a sample-barcoded 5' primer. Clones were called with MiXCR by TCRdb after fastp trimmed the public reads at Q25, and only in-frame beta chains were retained. Rows with a matching CDR3 protein are joined into one entry that keeps the most common DNA and genes. For this sample there are fewer than 1,200,000 distinct CDR3 sequences; 20% to 25% appear just once. Approximately 0.7% of the sample rests with the top ten. This sample was also put to use in a study of T cells of mothers and their children.

Sequences were obtained from blood. These receptors were taken from a girl aged 2 to 10 in good health.

The sample holds many counts of this clonotype. The genes are TRBV5-5 and TRBJ2-2, with no clear D. Trimming shortened V by 4 bases and J by 0 bases, and 10 bases separated the two germline ends. CDR1 and CDR2 (germline): SGHKS, YYEKEE (reference sequence). The CDR3 loop spans 15 amino acids. This chain's CDR3 is CASSPRYANTGELFF. The CDR3 DNA is TGTGCCAGCAGCCCGCGGTACGCGAACACCGGGGAGCTGTTTTTT.

Comments on this clonotype: Given the absence of the conserved phenylalanine or tryptophan at the CDR3 end, a read error is likely. The V call is TRBV6-6, the J call TRBJ2-1; unclear D gene. The V end lost 2 bases, the J end lost 2 bases, and 7 bases lay between the germline ends. Germline loops: CDR1 MNHNY, CDR2 SVGAGI (reference sequence). The CDR3 loop spans 14 amino acids. The CDR3 coding sequence is TGTGCCAGCAGTTACGGGAACCCCTACAATGAGCAGTTCTCC. This codes for CASSYGNPYNEQFS.

The chain's CDR3 is CASSVKVGDTQYF. In DNA form, the CDR3 reads TGTGCCAGCAGCGTAAAAGTTGGAGATACGCAGTATTTT. The chain links TRBV7-2 to TRBJ2-3; D ambiguous. Trimming left V 5 bases short and J 5 bases short, with 11 bases between. Germline-derived CDR1 and CDR2 are SGHTA and FQGNSA. This CDR3 comprises 13 residues.

This clonotype was picked up a small number of times. The V gene is TRBV24-1, the J gene TRBJ1-1; TRBD1 is a possible D gene (5 bases). The CDR3 runs to 12 residues. Deletions cut 7 bases from V and 7 bases from J, with 12 bases between. Germline CDR1 is KGHDR and CDR2 is SFDVKD. The CDR3 is CATRDGGNEAFF. CDR3 DNA: TGTGCCACCAGAGACGGGGGGAATGAAGCTTTCTTT.

In its sample, this clonotype was seen a few times. The chain is built from TRBV7-8 and TRBJ2-7; D is undetermined. The V end lost 5 bases, the J end lost 6 bases, and 17 bases lay between the germline ends. Per the germline V gene, CDR1 is SGHVS and CDR2 is FQNEAQ. This CDR3 region has 14 residues. For the CDR3, the DNA is TGTGCCAGCAGCCCCTTCTCAGTTGGATTCGAGCAGTACTTC. It encodes CASSPFSVGFEQYF.

The V call is TRBV11-1, the J call TRBJ2-5; 8 positions agree with TRBD1. With 1 base clipped from V and 1 base from J, the junction kept 5 bases outside the gene matches. Germline V gene sequence: CDR1 SGHAT, CDR2 FQDESV (reference sequence). The CDR3 sequence is 16 residues long. In nucleotides, the CDR3 is TGTGCCAGCAGCTTAGGAAGGACAGGGTCCCAAGAGACCCAGTACTTC. Amino acids: CASSLGRTGSQETQYF.

V and J are TRBV20-1 and TRBJ2-3; 9 bases align to TRBD2. The germline V gene encodes CDR1 DFQATT and CDR2 SNEGSKA (reference sequence). The CDR3 runs 16 residues. The J segment lost 11 bases and the V segment lost 5 bases, leaving 20 bases of the junction unmatched. The CDR3 loop reads CSALGASGIEWGEQYF. The CDR3 region has the DNA TGCAGTGCTCTCGGGGCTAGCGGGATCGAGTGGGGGGAGCAGTATTTT.

This clonotype was found a few times. The CDR3: CASSSLYLQGGSLVAEAFF. The CDR3 DNA is TGTGCCAGCAGCTCACTTTATCTCCAGGGGGGGTCCCTTGTCGCTGAAGCTTTCTTT. The rearrangement links TRBV7-8 to TRBJ1-1, with TRBD1 identical over 7 bases. Germline assignment: CDR1 SGHVS and CDR2 FQNEAQ. V gave up 4 bases and J gave up 6 bases; unmatched junction bases: 23. CDR3 size: 19 residues. The full variable domain, its missing parts supplied by reference TRBV7-8 and TRBJ1-1, is GAGVSQSPRYKVAKRGQDVALRCDPISGHVSLFWYQQALGQGPEFLTYFQNEAQLDKSGLPSDRFFAERPEGSVSTLKIQRTQQEDSAVYLCASSSLYLQGGSLVAEAFFGQGTRLTVV.

This chain links TRBV24-1 with TRBJ2-5; 11 bases are shared with TRBD1. Germline CDR1 is KGHDR and CDR2 is SFDVKD. This CDR3 has 14 amino acids. The J segment lost 5 bases and the V segment lost 7 bases, leaving 5 bases of the junction unmatched. The CDR3 DNA is TGTGCCACCAGAGGACAGGGGGCAGGGGAGACCCAGTACTTC. Its protein product is CATRGQGAGETQYF.

A remark on this clonotype: It is likely a read error, because the conserved phenylalanine at the end of the CDR3 is missing. This chain connects TRBV9 to TRBJ2-5; a possible D gene is TRBD2 (5 bases). Germline CDR1 reads SGDLS; CDR2 reads YYNGEE. CDR3 length equals 13 residues. CDR3 DNA sequence: TGTGCCAGTAGCGTAGGCGACGGGGAGACCCAGTACCTC. Translated, it gives CASSVGDGETQYL.

The chain uses TRBV29-1 and TRBJ1-4; D gene unclear. CDR3 size: 12 residues. V was cut by 5 bases and J by 0 bases, with 4 bases left in between. CDR1 and CDR2 from the germline V gene are SQVTM and ANQGSEA. The CDR3 DNA is TGCAGCGTTACTGCAACTAATGAAAAACTGTTTTTT. This translates into CSVTATNEKLFF. Complete variable domain (other parts from reference TRBV29-1 and TRBJ1-4): SAVISQKPSRDICQRGTSLTIQCQVDSQVTMMFWYRQQPGQSLTLIATANQGSEATYESGFVIDKFPISRPNLTFSTLTVSNMSPEDSSIYLCSVTATNEKLFFGSGTQLSVL.

This clonotype has more than one count but fewer than ten. The chain recombines TRBV7-2 with TRBJ2-5; TRBD1 is a possible D gene (5 bases). The germline V gene has CDR1 SGHTA and CDR2 FQGNSA. The germline V and J ends were trimmed by 5 bases and 1 base, with 17 bases remaining between them. The CDR3 length is 16 residues. CDR3 loop: CASSKIPGKGQETQYF. The CDR3 bases are TGTGCCAGCAGCAAGATACCAGGGAAAGGCCAAGAGACCCAGTACTTC.

V gene TRBV7-2 combines with J gene TRBJ1-5; D gene uncertain. V lost 0 bases and J lost 3, with 9 bases in between. Looked up from germline, CDR1 is SGHTA and CDR2 is FQGNSA. CDR3 length equals 15 residues. The CDR3 region is CASSLASGNNQPQHF. As DNA, the CDR3 is TGTGCCAGCAGCTTAGCATCCGGGAACAATCAGCCCCAGCATTTT. The full variable domain, with the rest looked up from reference TRBV7-2 and TRBJ1-5, is GAGVSQSPSNKVTEKGKDVELRCDPISGHTALYWYRQSLGQGLEFLIYFQGNSAPDKSGLPSDRFSAERTGGSVSTLTIQRTQQEDSAVYLCASSLASGNNQPQHFGDGTRLSIL.

V usage is TRBV3-1 and J usage is TRBJ2-5, with D unclear. The CDR3 has 11 residues. V was pared by 1 base and J by 9 bases, with 6 bases between. CDR1 is LGHDT and CDR2 is YNNKEL in the germline V gene (reference sequence). This chain's CDR3 is CASSQGWAQYF. The CDR3 nucleotides are TGTGCCAGCAGCCAAGGTTGGGCCCAGTACTTC.

CDR3 sequence reads: CSASEYEAFF. In DNA, the CDR3 is TGCAGTGCTAGCGAGTATGAAGCTTTCTTT. The genes are TRBV20-1 and TRBJ1-1; D unclear. The ends were cut back, 3 bases at V and 7 bases at J, with 6 bases in the middle. Germline assignment: CDR1 DFQATT and CDR2 SNEGSKA (reference sequence). CDR3 length: 10 amino acids.

CDR3 sequence reads: CASSPNLAGGSETQYF. The CDR3 bases are TGTGCCAGCAGCCCCAATCTAGCGGGAGGCTCAGAGACCCAGTACTTC. The chain employs TRBV28 and TRBJ2-5; 11 positions agree with TRBD2. This CDR3 contains 16 residues. Germline V gene lookup returns CDR1 MDHEN and CDR2 SYDVKM. The J segment lost 4 bases and the V segment lost 6 bases, leaving 10 bases of the junction unmatched.

This clonotype appeared a few times. The V gene is TRBV20-1, the J gene TRBJ2-5; 8 bases agree with TRBD2. The germline V gene has CDR1 DFQATT and CDR2 SNEGSKA (reference sequence). J lost 5 bases, V lost 6 bases, and 14 bases had no gene match. The CDR3 spans 15 residues. The CDR3 DNA sequence: TGCAGTGCCATGGGGGACGGGAGGGTTCAGGAGACCCAGTACTTC. Translation gives CSAMGDGRVQETQYF.

This clonotype has only a few counts. The CDR3 region is CSARVAGVDTQYF. As DNA, the CDR3 is TGCAGTGCTAGAGTAGCGGGAGTGGATACGCAGTATTTT. This chain connects TRBV20-1 to TRBJ2-3, with 9 bases lining up with TRBD2. The CDR3 loop spans 13 amino acids. With 1 base clipped from V and 6 bases from J, the junction kept 2 bases outside the gene matches. CDR1 and CDR2 from the germline V gene are DFQATT and SNEGSKA (reference sequence).

The chain recombines TRBV19 with TRBJ2-1; D may match TRBD1 or TRBD2 (5 bases each). Looked up from germline, CDR1 is LNHDA and CDR2 is SQIVND (reference sequence). The CDR3 extends over 14 amino acids. Trimming cost V 5 bases and J 6 bases, with 14 bases left between them. The chain's CDR3 is CASSVRDPSNEQFF. The CDR3 DNA reads as TGTGCCAGTAGTGTCCGGGACCCATCCAATGAGCAGTTCTTC.

This clonotype was observed a few times. This chain uses TRBV6-5 with TRBJ1-4; D call uncertain. The CDR3 has 15 residues. Germline V gene lookup returns CDR1 MNHEY and CDR2 SVGAGI. V was cut by 0 bases and J by 5 bases, with 10 bases left in between. The CDR3 is CASSYSWAANEKLFF. The CDR3 DNA follows: TGTGCCAGCAGTTACTCGTGGGCAGCGAATGAAAAACTGTTTTTT.

V usage is TRBV15 and J usage is TRBJ1-2, with D maybe TRBD1 (6 bases). CDR3 length: 15 amino acids. Germline values: CDR1 LNHNV, CDR2 YYDKDF (reference sequence). Deletions cut 4 bases from V and 4 bases from J, with 16 bases between. CDR3 sequence reads: CATSKTSGDPYGYTF. The CDR3 nucleotides are TGTGCCACCAGCAAGACGTCAGGGGATCCCTATGGCTACACCTTC.

This clonotype was detected a few times. The chain uses TRBV15 and TRBJ2-5; D is possibly TRBD2 (6 bases). The J call may be incorrect, as the DNA end agrees better with TRBJ2-1. The CDR3 totals 16 residues. Germline V gene lookup returns CDR1 LNHNV and CDR2 YYDKDF (reference sequence). CDR3 sequence: CATSRGLVGGVNEQFF. The CDR3, as DNA: TGTGCCACCAGCAGAGGGTTAGTCGGCGGGGTGAATGAGCAGTTCTTC.

V gene TRBV29-1 combines with J gene TRBJ2-1; D remains unclear. This CDR3 has 15 residues. With 4 bases removed from V and 8 bases from J, the gap between germline ends came to 21 bases. The germline CDR1 and CDR2 sequences are SQVTM and ANQGSEA. The CDR3 DNA is TGCAGCGTTGCAGGCCCTACTGCCGTAGGGTATGAGCAGTTCTTC. Translation gives CSVAGPTAVGYEQFF.